Presented here are 18 T cell receptor beta chains from one specimen sequenced in a study of blood T cell repertoires in COVID-19. The data were produced by immunoSEQ multiplex PCR, yet TCRdb's version contains in-frame clones alone and is incomplete. Of over 150,000 clones in the sample, around nine tenths are singletons; the top ten hold 2.5% to 3%. Sequencing was carried out using peripheral blood. All receptors derive from a woman aged 80 or over with COVID-19, enrolled during active disease.

The genes are TRBV7-2 and TRBJ1-2; D uncertain. Trimming took 2 bases from V and 5 from J, leaving 12 bases between them. Germline V gene lookup returns CDR1 SGHTA and CDR2 FQGNSA. CDR3 size: 14 residues. The CDR3 loop reads CASSLKFGGYGYTF. The CDR3, as DNA: TGTGCCAGCAGCTTAAAGTTTGGAGGGTATGGCTACACCTTC.

V usage is TRBV28 and J usage is TRBJ1-5; D is possibly TRBD1 (5 bases). The CDR3 totals 14 residues. The germline gives CDR1 MDHEN, CDR2 SYDVKM. V was trimmed by 6 bases and J by 7 bases, leaving 16 bases between them. The CDR3 DNA is TGTGCCAGCAGCCCAAGGGGTCTGCGACAGCCCCAGCATTTT. Translated, it gives CASSPRGLRQPQHF. Using reference TRBV28 and TRBJ1-5 for the parts outside the CDR3, the full variable domain is DVKVTQSSRYLVKRTGEKVFLECVQDMDHENMFWYRQDPGLGLRLIYFSYDVKMKEKGDIPEGYSVSREKKERFSLILESASTNQTSMYLCASSPRGLRQPQHFGDGTRLSIL.

The chain combines TRBV7-8 with TRBJ2-5; no firm D call. Trimming took off 2 bases at V and 1 base at J, with 11 bases between the two ends. Germline V CDR1 and CDR2: SGHVS, FQNEAQ. CDR3 length: 15 residues. The DNA for the CDR3 is TGTGCCAGCAGCTTAAAGTTTTCCAGCCAAGAGACCCAGTACTTC. Protein: CASSLKFSSQETQYF.

This chain uses TRBV6-1 with TRBJ2-2, with TRBD2 matching over 9 bases. J gave up 4 bases and V 4 bases, and 4 bases lay outside the gene matches. This CDR3 is built from 15 residues. Germline lookup yields CDR1 MNHNS and CDR2 SASEGT. The DNA for the CDR3 is TGTGCCAGCAGTGCAGCGGGAGGAGGCACCGGGGAGCTGTTTTTT. This codes for CASSAAGGGTGELFF.

The chain uses TRBV2 and TRBJ1-1; D call uncertain. CDR3 length: 15 residues. Per germline, CDR1 SNHLY and CDR2 FYNNEI. Trimming pared 6 bases from V and 5 bases from J, leaving 19 bases between. The CDR3 DNA sequence: TGTGCCAGCAGCCCCACTTGGGGAGGTTCTACTGAAGCTTTCTTT. This sequence encodes CASSPTWGGSTEAFF.

CDR3 in DNA: TGTGCCAGCAGCCAACCACTGACTAGCGGGAGGGCCGGGGGTGAGCAGTTCTTC. Protein: CASSQPLTSGRAGGEQFF. The chain combines TRBV3-1 (or the pseudogene TRBV3-2) with TRBJ2-1, with 14 nucleotides matching TRBD2. Germline trimming cut 2 bases from V and 9 bases from J; bases unmatched to any gene: 12. This CDR3 contains 18 residues. CDR1 and CDR2 from the germline V gene are LGHDT and YNNKEL (reference sequence).

This clone was counted only a few times. V and J are TRBV2 and TRBJ1-5, with 9 nucleotides matching TRBD1. This CDR3 spans 15 amino acids. The germline V gene has CDR1 SNHLY and CDR2 FYNNEI. The J segment lost 4 bases and the V segment lost 5 bases, leaving 6 bases of the junction unmatched. CDR3 bases: TGTGCCAGCAGTCAAAGACAGGGGGGTAATCAGCCCCAGCATTTT. This sequence encodes CASSQRQGGNQPQHF.

The rearrangement uses TRBV18 and TRBJ1-2; the match to TRBD1 covers 9 bases. From germline, CDR1 is KGHSH and CDR2 LQKENI. The CDR3 contains 14 residues. Trimming took 6 bases from V and 7 from J; bases not matched to a gene: 9. The CDR3 loop reads CASSPTGGAGGYTF. CDR3 sequence (DNA): TGTGCCAGCTCCCCGACAGGGGGTGCGGGTGGCTACACCTTC.

The gene calls are TRBV25-1 and TRBJ1-6; D might be TRBD1 (6 bases). The length of the CDR3 is 14 residues. Trimming removed 2 bases at V and 7 bases at J, with 9 bases between. Germline assignment: CDR1 MGHDK and CDR2 SYGVNS. The CDR3 reads CASSEETGNSPLHF. The CDR3 DNA follows: TGTGCCAGCAGTGAAGAAACAGGGAATTCACCCCTCCACTTT. Using reference TRBV25-1 and TRBJ1-6 for the parts outside the CDR3, the full variable domain is EADIYQTPRYLVIGTGKKITLECSQTMGHDKMYWYQQDPGMELHLIHYSYGVNSTEKGDLSSESTVSRIRTEHFPLTLESARPSHTSQYLCASSEETGNSPLHFGNGTRLTVT.

This chain connects TRBV5-1 to TRBJ1-1; D possibly corresponds to TRBD1 (5 bases). Trimming pared 4 bases from V and 0 bases from J, leaving 13 bases between. The CDR3 runs 15 residues. From germline, CDR1 is SGHRS and CDR2 YFSETQ. The DNA of the CDR3 is TGCGCCAGCAGCCGTACGACAGTCATGAACACTGAAGCTTTCTTT. This translates into CASSRTTVMNTEAFF.

The genes are TRBV7-6 and TRBJ2-7, with TRBD2 matching 9 bases. V was pared by 2 bases and J by 5 bases, with 19 bases of the junction left unmatched. The CDR3 runs to 19 residues. From germline, CDR1 is SGHVS and CDR2 FNYEAQ. The CDR3 here is CASSLRGPGASGIVDEQYF. The CDR3 region has the DNA TGTGCCAGCAGCTTAAGGGGCCCCGGGGCTAGCGGGATAGTCGACGAGCAGTACTTC.

The chain has TRBV11-2 and TRBJ2-7, with D possibly TRBD1 on 6 matching bases. Trimming cost V 3 bases and J 3 bases, with 21 bases left between them. This CDR3 is built from 17 residues. The germline V gene encodes CDR1 SGHAT and CDR2 FQNNGV. DNA of the CDR3: TGTGCCAGCAGCTTTGGGCTTGCCGGGACATACCACTACGAGCAGTACTTC. It translates to CASSFGLAGTYHYEQYF.

This rearrangement joins TRBV4-3 to TRBJ1-2, with TRBD1 matching 9 bases. Germline CDR1 LGHNA, CDR2 YSLEER. CDR3 length: 15 amino acids. Trimming at V came to 3 bases and at J to 6 bases, leaving 8 bases not matched to a gene. The CDR3 nucleotides read TGCGCCAGCAGCCAGACCGGGACAGGGATGAATGGCTACACCTTC. Its translation: CASSQTGTGMNGYTF.

The chain couples TRBV28 to TRBJ1-5, with 10 bases aligning to TRBD1. Germline CDR1 is MDHEN and CDR2 is SYDVKM. The length of the CDR3 is 19 residues. V gave up 5 bases and J gave up 3 bases; unmatched junction bases: 16. The CDR3 region is CASSRGRQSGTGDNQPQHF. The CDR3 DNA follows: TGTGCCAGCAGTAGGGGCCGACAGTCCGGGACAGGGGACAATCAGCCCCAGCATTTT. The full variable domain, its missing parts supplied by reference TRBV28 and TRBJ1-5, is DVKVTQSSRYLVKRTGEKVFLECVQDMDHENMFWYRQDPGLGLRLIYFSYDVKMKEKGDIPEGYSVSREKKERFSLILESASTNQTSMYLCASSRGRQSGTGDNQPQHFGDGTRLSIL.

The genes are TRBV19 and TRBJ2-3, with 10 bases matching TRBD2. Germline CDR1 reads LNHDA; CDR2 reads SQIVND (reference sequence). J was trimmed by 6 bases and V by 2 bases; bases with no gene match: 5. The CDR3 is made up of 15 amino acids. The CDR3 region has the DNA TGTGCCAGTAGTATACTAGCGGGGGCGTTGGATACGCAGTATTTT. Amino acid sequence: CASSILAGALDTQYF.

This chain connects TRBV21-1 to TRBJ1-3. TRBV21-1 is flagged as a pseudogene. CDR3 length equals 17 residues. CDR3 loop: CASSLRGGRFPGNTIYF. The CDR3 nucleotides read TGTGCCAGCAGCCTAAGGGGGGGGAGGTTTCCTGGAAACACCATATATTTT.

Details on this clone: The sample contains more than one DNA sequence encoding this CDR3. V and J are TRBV5-8 and TRBJ2-7, with D possibly being TRBD2 (6 bases). V was cut by 3 bases and J by 6 bases, with 10 bases left in between. This CDR3 comprises 12 residues. In germline, CDR1 is SGHTS, CDR2 YDEGEE. The CDR3 sequence: CASSWGVGEQYF. The CDR3 nucleotides read TGTGCCAGCAGCTGGGGGGTCGGCGAGCAGTACTTC.

The chain has TRBV28 and TRBJ1-2; TRBD1 matches at 7 bases. Germline lookup yields CDR1 MDHEN and CDR2 SYDVKM. The length of the CDR3 is 13 residues. Unmatched junction bases numbered 5, after V lost 4 bases and J lost 6 bases. In DNA, the CDR3 is TGTGCCAGCAGTTCCGGGACAGTTAATGGCTACACCTTC. This gives the protein CASSSGTVNGYTF.